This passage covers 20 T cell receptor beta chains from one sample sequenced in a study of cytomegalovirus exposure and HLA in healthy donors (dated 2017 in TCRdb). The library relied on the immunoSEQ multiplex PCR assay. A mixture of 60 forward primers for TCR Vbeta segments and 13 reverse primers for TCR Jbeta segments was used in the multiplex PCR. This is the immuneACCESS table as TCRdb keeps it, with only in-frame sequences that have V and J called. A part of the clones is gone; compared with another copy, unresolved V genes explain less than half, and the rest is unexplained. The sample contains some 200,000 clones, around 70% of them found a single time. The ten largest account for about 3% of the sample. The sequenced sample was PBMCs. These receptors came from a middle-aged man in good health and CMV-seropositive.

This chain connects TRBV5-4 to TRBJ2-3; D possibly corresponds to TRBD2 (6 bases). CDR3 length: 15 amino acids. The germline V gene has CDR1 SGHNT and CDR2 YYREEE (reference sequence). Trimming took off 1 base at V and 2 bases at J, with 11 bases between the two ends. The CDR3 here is CASSLTSSYTDTQYF. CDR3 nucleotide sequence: TGTGCCAGCAGCTTGACTAGCAGCTACACAGATACGCAGTATTTT.

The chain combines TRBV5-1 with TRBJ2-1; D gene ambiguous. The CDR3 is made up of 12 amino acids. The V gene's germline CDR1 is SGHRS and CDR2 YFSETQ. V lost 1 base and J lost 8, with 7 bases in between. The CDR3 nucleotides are TGCGCCAGCAGCTTGAAACTCTATGAGCAGTTCTTC. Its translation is CASSLKLYEQFF.

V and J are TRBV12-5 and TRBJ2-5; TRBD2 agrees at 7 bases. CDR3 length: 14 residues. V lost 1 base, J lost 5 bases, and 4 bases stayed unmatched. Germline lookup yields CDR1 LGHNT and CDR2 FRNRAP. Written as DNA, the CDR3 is TGTGCTAGTGGTTTGGAGCGGGGCGGGGAGACCCAGTACTTC. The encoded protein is CASGLERGGETQYF. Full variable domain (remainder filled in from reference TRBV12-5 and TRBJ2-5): DARVTQTPRHKVTEMGQEVTMRCQPILGHNTVFWYRQTMMQGLELLAYFRNRAPLDDSGMPKDRFSAEMPDATLATLKIQPSEPRDSAVYFCASGLERGGETQYFGPGTRLLVL.

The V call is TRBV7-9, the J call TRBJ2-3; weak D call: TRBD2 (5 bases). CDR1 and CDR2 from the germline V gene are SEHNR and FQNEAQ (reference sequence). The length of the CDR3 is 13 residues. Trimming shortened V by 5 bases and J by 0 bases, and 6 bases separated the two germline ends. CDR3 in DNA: TGTGCCAGCAGCCGCGGGAGCACAGATACGCAGTATTTT. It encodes CASSRGSTDTQYF.

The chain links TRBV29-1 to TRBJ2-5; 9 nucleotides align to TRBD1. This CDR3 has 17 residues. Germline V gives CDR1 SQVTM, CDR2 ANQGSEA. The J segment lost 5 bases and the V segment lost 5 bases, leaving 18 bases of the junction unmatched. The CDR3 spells CSVITHGGTGKIETQYF. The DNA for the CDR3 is TGCAGCGTTATTACCCATGGGGGGACAGGGAAGATTGAGACCCAGTACTTC.

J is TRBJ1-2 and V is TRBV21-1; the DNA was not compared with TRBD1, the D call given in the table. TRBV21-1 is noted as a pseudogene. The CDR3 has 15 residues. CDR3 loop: CASSKSGTGVYGYTF. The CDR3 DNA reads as TGTGCCAGCAGCAAATCCGGGACAGGGGTCTATGGCTACACCTTC.

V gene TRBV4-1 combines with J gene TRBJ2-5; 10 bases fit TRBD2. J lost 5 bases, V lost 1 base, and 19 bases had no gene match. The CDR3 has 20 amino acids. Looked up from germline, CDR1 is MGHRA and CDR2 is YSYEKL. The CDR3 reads CASSQGRNSWLAGVEETQYF. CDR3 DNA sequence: TGCGCCAGCAGCCAAGGTCGAAATTCGTGGCTAGCGGGGGTGGAGGAGACCCAGTACTTC.

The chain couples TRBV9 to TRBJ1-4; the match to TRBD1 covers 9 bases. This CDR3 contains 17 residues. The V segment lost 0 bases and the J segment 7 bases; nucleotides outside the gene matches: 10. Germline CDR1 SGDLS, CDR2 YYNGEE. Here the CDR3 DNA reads TGTGCCAGCAGCGTAGGAGGTAGGGACAGGGTTGGTGAAAAACTGTTTTTT. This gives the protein CASSVGGRDRVGEKLFF.

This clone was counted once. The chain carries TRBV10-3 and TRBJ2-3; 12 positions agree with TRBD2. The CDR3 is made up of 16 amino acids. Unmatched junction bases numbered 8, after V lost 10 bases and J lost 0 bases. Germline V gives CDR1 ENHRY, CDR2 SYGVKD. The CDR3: CATLAGGGLSTDTQYF. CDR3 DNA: TGTGCCACCCTAGCGGGGGGGGGCCTAAGCACAGATACGCAGTATTTT.

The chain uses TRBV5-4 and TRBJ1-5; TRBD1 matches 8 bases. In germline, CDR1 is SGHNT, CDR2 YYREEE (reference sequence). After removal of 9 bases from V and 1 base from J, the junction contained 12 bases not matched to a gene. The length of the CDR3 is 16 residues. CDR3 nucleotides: TGTGCCACCCGACGACCTGGACAGGGAAGCAATCAGCCCCAGCATTTT. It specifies CATRRPGQGSNQPQHF.

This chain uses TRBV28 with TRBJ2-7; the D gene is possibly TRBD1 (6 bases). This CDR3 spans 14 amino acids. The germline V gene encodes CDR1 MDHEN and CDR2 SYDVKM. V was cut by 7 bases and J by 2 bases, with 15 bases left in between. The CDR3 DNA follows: TGTGCCAGCAAACCGCAGGGGCCCACCTACGAGCAGTACTTC. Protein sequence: CASKPQGPTYEQYF.

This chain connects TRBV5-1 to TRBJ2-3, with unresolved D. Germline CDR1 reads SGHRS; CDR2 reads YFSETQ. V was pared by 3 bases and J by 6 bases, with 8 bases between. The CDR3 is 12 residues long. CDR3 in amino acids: CASSSFGDTQYF. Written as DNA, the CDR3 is TGCGCCAGCAGCTCTTTTGGCGATACGCAGTATTTT.

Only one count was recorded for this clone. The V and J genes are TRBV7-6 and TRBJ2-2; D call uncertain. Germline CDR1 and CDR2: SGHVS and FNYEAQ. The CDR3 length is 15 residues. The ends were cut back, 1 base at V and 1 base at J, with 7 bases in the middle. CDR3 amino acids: CASSLGGLNTGELFF. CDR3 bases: TGTGCCAGCAGCTTAGGTGGCCTGAACACCGGGGAGCTGTTTTTT.

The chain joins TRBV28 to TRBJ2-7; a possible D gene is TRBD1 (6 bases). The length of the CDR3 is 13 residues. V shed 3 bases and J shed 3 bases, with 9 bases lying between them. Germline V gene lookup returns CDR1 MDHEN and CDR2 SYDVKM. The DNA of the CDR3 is TGTGCCAGCAGTTTGGGACACCGCTACGAGCAGTACTTC. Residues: CASSLGHRYEQYF. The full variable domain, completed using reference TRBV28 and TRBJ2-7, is DVKVTQSSRYLVKRTGEKVFLECVQDMDHENMFWYRQDPGLGLRLIYFSYDVKMKEKGDIPEGYSVSREKKERFSLILESASTNQTSMYLCASSLGHRYEQYFGPGTRLTVT.

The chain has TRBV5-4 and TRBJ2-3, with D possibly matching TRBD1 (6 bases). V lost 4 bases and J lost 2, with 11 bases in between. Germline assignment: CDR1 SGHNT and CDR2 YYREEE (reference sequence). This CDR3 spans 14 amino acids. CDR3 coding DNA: TGTGCCAGCAGCACTACAGGGACCACAGATACGCAGTATTTT. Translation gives CASSTTGTTDTQYF. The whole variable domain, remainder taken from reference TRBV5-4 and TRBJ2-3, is ETGVTQSPTHLIKTRGQQVTLRCSSQSGHNTVSWYQQALGQGPQFIFQYYREEENGRGNFPPRFSGLQFPNYSSELNVNALELDDSALYLCASSTTGTTDTQYFGPGTRLTVL.

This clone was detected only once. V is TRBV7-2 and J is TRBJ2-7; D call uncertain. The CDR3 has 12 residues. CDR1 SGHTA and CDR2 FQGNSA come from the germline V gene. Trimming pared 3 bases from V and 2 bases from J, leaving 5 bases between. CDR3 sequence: CASSFGPYEQYF. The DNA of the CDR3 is TGTGCCAGCAGCTTTGGGCCCTACGAGCAGTACTTC.

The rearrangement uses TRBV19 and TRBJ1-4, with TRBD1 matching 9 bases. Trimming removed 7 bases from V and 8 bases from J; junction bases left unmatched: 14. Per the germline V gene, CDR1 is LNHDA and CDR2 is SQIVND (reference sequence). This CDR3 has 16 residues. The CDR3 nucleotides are TGTGCCAGTACCCCAACCTTTGACAGGGGGACAGAAAAACTGTTTTTT. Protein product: CASTPTFDRGTEKLFF.

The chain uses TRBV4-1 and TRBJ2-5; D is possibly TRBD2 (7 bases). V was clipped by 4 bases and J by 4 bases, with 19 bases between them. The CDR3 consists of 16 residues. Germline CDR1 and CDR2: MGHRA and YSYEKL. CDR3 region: CASSLGRGAGVETQYF. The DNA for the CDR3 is TGCGCCAGCAGCCTGGGACGGGGGGCGGGAGTAGAGACCCAGTACTTC.

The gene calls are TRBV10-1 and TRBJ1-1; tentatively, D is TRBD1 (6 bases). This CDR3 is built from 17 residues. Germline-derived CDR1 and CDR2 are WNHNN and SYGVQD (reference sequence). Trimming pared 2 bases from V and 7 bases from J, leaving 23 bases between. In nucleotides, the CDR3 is TGCGCCAGCAGTGAGCCGACCGGCCAGGGGCAAGTAGGTGAAGCTTTCTTT. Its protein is CASSEPTGQGQVGEAFF.

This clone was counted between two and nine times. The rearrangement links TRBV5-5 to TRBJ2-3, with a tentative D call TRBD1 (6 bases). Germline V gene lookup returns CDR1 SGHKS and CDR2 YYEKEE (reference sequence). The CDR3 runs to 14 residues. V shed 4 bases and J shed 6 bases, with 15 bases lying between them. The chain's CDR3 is CASSPQTGLDTQYF. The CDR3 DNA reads TGTGCCAGCAGCCCTCAGACAGGCCTGGATACGCAGTATTTT.